This TCR beta chain was sequenced in a study of CD8 T cells in ankylosing spondylitis. This clonotype has just a few counts. TCRdb re-derived calls from the 5' RACE reads in MiXCR, one entry per CDR3 protein. The sample has some 340,000 distinct CDR3 sequences; about 15% are singletons. The CDR3 covers 13 residues. V was trimmed by 7 bases and J by 6 bases, leaving 13 bases between them. Per the germline V gene, CDR1 is WSHSY and CDR2 is SAAADI. The sequence came from a male donor with ankylosing spondylitis or in good health (not recorded which). Sequencing was done on a sample of blood, either unsorted or a sorted T cell fraction (not recorded which). The rearrangement uses TRBV10-2 and TRBJ2-1; weak D call: TRBD1 (6 bases). As DNA, the CDR3 is TGCGCCAGCACTACCGGGACACCCAATGAGCAGTTCTTC. Translating gives CASTTGTPNEQFF.